The rows below give T cell receptor beta chains drawn from one sample of a study of CD8+ T cells in alopecia areata. Produced via immunoSEQ multiplex PCR; TCRdb's table is partial and in-frame only. This table has about 130,000 clones, about 57% appearing once. The sample here was CD4+ T cells sorted from blood, taken at week 0. Every receptor here comes from a human donor with alopecia areata. CDR3s include the opening cysteine and the closing phenylalanine or tryptophan. Each record gives: V gene, clone size, J gene, D gene, CDR3 protein, CDR3 DNA. D genes are given only for firm matches. Rows may omit the clone size; those that give it use once, few, many or a size class.

>TRBV6-5|.|TRBJ1-1|.
CASSYGGGTEAFF
TGTGCCAGCAGTTACGGGGGAGGAACTGAAGCTTTCTTT
>TRBV7-9|.|TRBJ2-3|.
CTSTPSRTAETDTQYF
TGTACCAGCACCCCATCGCGTACAGCGGAGACAGATACGCAGTATTTT
>TRBV2|once|TRBJ1-2|.
CASSPQDGYTF
TGTGCCAGCAGTCCCCAGGATGGCTACACCTTC
>TRBV5-6|.|TRBJ1-4|.
CASSLGEREKLFF
TGTGCCAGCAGCTTGGGGGAACGTGAAAAACTGTTTTTT
>TRBV29-1|.|TRBJ2-1|.
CSVAHNEQFF
TGCAGCGTTGCACACAATGAGCAGTTCTTC
>TRBV20-1|.|TRBJ2-1|.
CSATLWGKQFF
TGCAGTGCTACCCTATGGGGCAAGCAGTTCTTC
>TRBV9|.|TRBJ2-3|TRBD2
CASSTSGTSDTDTQYF
TGTGCCAGCAGCACTTCCGGGACTAGCGATACAGATACGCAGTATTTT
>TRBV23-1|.|TRBJ2-5|TRBD1
CASSGQGAVEETQYF
TGCGCCAGTTCCGGACAGGGGGCGGTTGAAGAGACCCAGTACTTC
>TRBV5-1|.|TRBJ1-1|.
CASRSAGAPKEAFF
TGCGCCAGCAGGTCCGCCGGGGCTCCCAAGGAAGCTTTCTTT
>TRBV5-1|.|TRBJ2-3|TRBD1
CASSNGQGTDTQYF
TGCGCCAGCAGCAACGGACAGGGCACAGATACGCAGTATTTT
>TRBV27|.|TRBJ2-3|TRBD2
CASSQSVAGSTDTQYF
TGTGCCAGCAGTCAATCCGTAGCGGGTAGCACAGATACGCAGTATTTT
>TRBV7-2|.|TRBJ1-1|TRBD1
CASSLRRGQGDTNTEAFF
TGTGCCAGCAGCTTACGAAGGGGACAGGGCGACACGAACACTGAAGCTTTCTTT
>TRBV15|.|TRBJ2-2|.
CATLPAAGTGELFF
TGTGCCACCCTGCCAGCGGCCGGCACCGGGGAGCTGTTTTTT
>TRBV30|.|TRBJ1-5|.
CAWSPRTERNSNQPQHF
TGTGCCTGGAGTCCTCGGACGGAGAGAAATAGCAATCAGCCCCAGCATTTT
>TRBV4-2|.|TRBJ2-1|TRBD2
CASSQVGSGVTYNEQFF
TGTGCCAGCAGCCAAGTGGGGAGCGGGGTTACGTACAATGAGCAGTTCTTC
>TRBV15|few|TRBJ2-5|.
CATSREGGLGTQYF
TGTGCCACCAGCAGAGAAGGGGGTTTAGGGACCCAGTACTTC
>TRBV30|few|TRBJ1-5|.
CAWSRGVTGNQPQHF
TGTGCCTGGAGTAGGGGTGTAACTGGCAATCAGCCCCAGCATTTT
>TRBV10-3|.|TRBJ1-6|TRBD1
CAIRGQGSSPLHF
TGTGCCATCAGGGGACAGGGCAGTTCACCCCTCCACTTT
>TRBV5-1|.|TRBJ2-1|.
CASSLAGTLNNEQFF
TGCGCCAGCAGCTTGGCGGGGACTCTAAACAATGAGCAGTTCTTC
>TRBV5-6|once|TRBJ2-1|TRBD2
CASSWGLAGDIYNEQFF
TGTGCCAGCAGCTGGGGACTAGCGGGAGATATCTACAATGAGCAGTTCTTC
>TRBV5-1|.|TRBJ2-3|.
CASSLEGQGGGTDTQYF
TGCGCCAGCAGCTTGGAGGGTCAGGGGGGCGGAACAGATACGCAGTATTTT
>TRBV6-5|few|TRBJ2-1|TRBD1
CASSWPGQGFNEQFF
TGTGCCAGCAGTTGGCCGGGACAGGGGTTCAATGAGCAGTTCTTC
>TRBV6-6|few|TRBJ1-1|TRBD1
CASSHGQGRAEAFF
TGTGCCAGCAGCCACGGACAGGGTAGGGCTGAAGCTTTCTTT
>TRBV5-1|few|TRBJ2-7|.
CASSFGGTSYEQYF
TGCGCCAGCAGCTTCGGCGGTACTTCCTACGAGCAGTACTTC
>TRBV7-2|.|TRBJ1-1|.
CASSLHREGTEAFF
TGTGCCAGCAGCTTACACAGGGAGGGCACTGAAGCTTTCTTT
>TRBV15|.|TRBJ2-1|TRBD1
CATSGGQGFEQFF
TGTGCCACCAGCGGCGGACAGGGGTTTGAGCAGTTCTTC
>TRBV15|.|TRBJ1-1|TRBD1
CATSKWDRVITEAFF
TGTGCCACCAGCAAATGGGACAGGGTGATCACTGAAGCTTTCTTT
>TRBV19|few|TRBJ2-6|TRBD1
CASSIVGTGASGANVLTF
TGTGCCAGTAGTATAGTTGGGACAGGGGCATCTGGGGCCAACGTCCTGACTTTC
>TRBV20-1|.|TRBJ2-5|.
CSAARETQYF
TGCAGTGCAGCGCGGGAGACCCAGTACTTC
>TRBV11-3|.|TRBJ2-3|TRBD2
CASSLGNRFSGATDTQYF
TGTGCCAGCAGCTTAGGGAACCGATTTAGCGGGGCTACAGATACGCAGTATTTT
>TRBV6-5|.|TRBJ2-7|TRBD2
CASSSPNLPGLEFF
TGTGCCAGCAGTTCCCCAAACCTACCGGGACTAGAGTTCTTC
>TRBV5-1|.|TRBJ2-1|.
CASSLGPDNEQFF
TGCGCCAGCAGCTTGGGACCAGACAATGAGCAGTTCTTC
>TRBV10-3|few|TRBJ2-7|.
CAISDRSPTYEQYF
TGTGCCATCAGTGACAGGTCGCCCACCTACGAGCAGTACTTC
>TRBV9|.|TRBJ2-1|TRBD2
CASSPLGGGAGNEQFF
TGTGCCAGCAGCCCCTTGGGCGGGGGGGCGGGTAATGAGCAGTTCTTC
>TRBV6-5|.|TRBJ2-7|.
CASSLSGQESYEQYF
TGTGCCAGCAGTCTCTCAGGGCAGGAAAGCTACGAGCAGTACTTC
>TRBV19|once|TRBJ1-1|TRBD1
CASSAGQGNTEAFF
TGTGCCAGTAGCGCCGGACAGGGGAACACTGAAGCTTTCTTT
>TRBV11-2|.|TRBJ2-3|.
CASSRMEGADTQYF
TGTGCCAGCAGCCGGATGGAGGGTGCAGATACGCAGTATTTT
>TRBV2|few|TRBJ2-5|.
CASRPTRAETQYF
TGTGCCAGCAGGCCGACAAGGGCCGAGACCCAGTACTTC
>TRBV28|.|TRBJ2-7|TRBD1
CASSFDGTGAYEQYF
TGTGCCAGCAGTTTTGATGGGACAGGGGCCTACGAGCAGTACTTC
>TRBV6-6|medium-sized|TRBJ2-1|.
CASSYGRSSYNEQFF
TGTGCCAGCAGTTACGGTCGCAGCTCCTACAATGAGCAGTTCTTC
>TRBV5-6|few|TRBJ2-3|TRBD2
CASSRPSGDTQYF
TGTGCCAGCAGCCGCCCTAGCGGAGATACGCAGTATTTT
>TRBV7-9|few|TRBJ1-2|.
CASSPDAATGAKGYTF
TGTGCCAGCAGCCCAGACGCGGCTACCGGGGCAAAAGGCTACACCTTC
>TRBV15|once|TRBJ1-5|.
CATSSQGRSNQPQHF
TGTGCCACCAGTTCACAGGGTCGGTCCAATCAGCCCCAGCATTTT
>TRBV28|.|TRBJ2-1|TRBD2
CASRIAGGGRGNEQFF
TGTGCCAGCAGGATAGCGGGAGGGGGCAGAGGCAATGAGCAGTTCTTC
>TRBV7-9|.|TRBJ2-1|TRBD2
CASSFPNGLAGGMDEQFF
TGTGCCAGCAGCTTCCCCAACGGACTAGCGGGGGGAATGGATGAGCAGTTCTTC
>TRBV4-2|few|TRBJ2-2|TRBD2
CASSQAQFSGGRTGELFF
TGTGCCAGCAGCCAAGCGCAATTTAGCGGGGGGCGCACCGGGGAGCTGTTTTTT
>TRBV4-3|.|TRBJ1-2|.
CASSQAVRPGRLLGYTF
TGCGCCAGCAGCCAAGCTGTCAGGCCCGGACGCCTGCTGGGCTACACCTTC
>TRBV6-6|.|TRBJ1-1|TRBD1
CASSYGTGTMNTEAFF
TGTGCCAGCAGTTACGGGACAGGGACTATGAACACTGAAGCTTTCTTT
>TRBV4-2|.|TRBJ1-2|.
CASSQDADYGYTF
TGTGCCAGCAGCCAAGACGCGGATTATGGCTACACCTTC
>TRBV25-1|.|TRBJ1-2|.
CASSGHVYGYTF
TGTGCCAGCAGTGGACATGTCTATGGCTACACCTTC
>TRBV5-1|.|TRBJ1-5|TRBD1
CASSPDRPDQPQHF
TGCGCCAGCAGCCCGGACAGGCCGGATCAGCCCCAGCATTTT
>TRBV5-1|few|TRBJ2-5|.
CASSTPMGWEETQYF
TGCGCCAGCAGCACCCCTATGGGGTGGGAAGAGACCCAGTACTTC
>TRBV7-2|few|TRBJ2-5|TRBD2
CASSLGGRETQYF
TGTGCCAGCAGCTTAGGCGGGAGAGAGACCCAGTACTTC
>TRBV6-6|.|TRBJ1-2|.
CASSYRGRDGYTF
TGTGCCAGCAGTTACCGGGGTAGGGATGGCTACACCTTC